The 6 T cell receptor beta chains below all came from one sample that was sequenced in a study of T-cell reconstitution after alpha-beta-depleted transplantation in children. It was with unique molecular identifiers that the TCRbeta library was prepared. One entry per CDR3 protein results from TCRdb running MiXCR on the PCR reads. The profile shows fewer than 450,000 distinct CDR3 sequences, 15% to 20% of them singletons. The specimen comprised PBMCs, mostly from graft donor cells, sampled 360 days after TCRalphabeta/CD19-depleted stem cell transplant. The receptors here all came from a male patient aged 2-15 years who had a stem cell transplant for acute lymphoblastic leukemia, so the T cells may come from the graft donor.

This clonotype occurred many times. The gene calls are TRBV5-1 and TRBJ2-1; no firm D call. Germline loops: CDR1 SGHRS, CDR2 YFSETQ. CDR3 size: 15 residues. Trimming took off 2 bases at V and 2 bases at J, with 11 bases between the two ends. In DNA form, the CDR3 reads TGCGCCAGCAGCTTTCATCTCGGGCCCTACAATGAGCAGTTCTTC. Translated: CASSFHLGPYNEQFF.

This clonotype was counted between two and nine times. The rearrangement joins TRBV10-3 to TRBJ2-4; D might be TRBD2 (7 bases). The V end lost 0 bases, the J end lost 0 bases, and 21 bases lay between the germline ends. From germline, CDR1 is ENHRY and CDR2 SYGVKD. CDR3 length: 20 amino acids. The CDR3 DNA reads TGTGCCATCAGTGAGTCCGATCCGGGCGGGGGCGTACTAGCCAAAAACATTCAGTACTTC. Translated, it gives CAISESDPGGGVLAKNIQYF.

The rearrangement links TRBV9 to TRBJ2-7; D remains ambiguous. This CDR3 has 15 residues. The germline V gene has CDR1 SGDLS and CDR2 YYNGEE. Trimming pared 0 bases from V and 1 base from J, leaving 11 bases between. The CDR3 here is CASSVGAAPSYEQYF. CDR3 in DNA: TGTGCCAGCAGCGTAGGGGCAGCGCCGTCCTACGAGCAGTACTTC.

This clonotype was counted only a few times. This sequence joins TRBV29-1 and TRBJ2-1; D possibly uses TRBD1 or TRBD2 (6 bases each). Trimming removed 5 bases at V and 12 bases at J, with 17 bases between. The CDR3 runs 12 residues. The germline CDR1 and CDR2 sequences are SQVTM and ANQGSEA. The CDR3 here is CSVLEGGLGQFF. The CDR3, as DNA: TGCAGCGTTCTGGAGGGGGGACTGGGGCAGTTCTTC.

V gene TRBV7-8 combines with J gene TRBJ2-5; 11 positions agree with TRBD2. The CDR3 covers 14 residues. Unmatched junction bases numbered 7, after V lost 6 bases and J lost 7 bases. CDR1 is SGHVS, CDR2 FQNEAQ, per germline. The CDR3 reads CASRILAGEGTQYF. CDR3 coding DNA: TGTGCCAGCAGGATACTAGCGGGAGAGGGGACCCAGTACTTC.

This clonotype was found many times. The gene calls are TRBV5-1 and TRBJ2-3; 7 bases line up with TRBD2. The germline V gene encodes CDR1 SGHRS and CDR2 YFSETQ. V shed 3 bases, J shed 2 bases, and the junction held 6 bases outside the gene matches. The CDR3 contains 15 residues. CDR3 region: CASSSERGYTDTQYF. The CDR3 bases are TGCGCCAGCAGCTCCGAGCGGGGATACACAGATACGCAGTATTTT.